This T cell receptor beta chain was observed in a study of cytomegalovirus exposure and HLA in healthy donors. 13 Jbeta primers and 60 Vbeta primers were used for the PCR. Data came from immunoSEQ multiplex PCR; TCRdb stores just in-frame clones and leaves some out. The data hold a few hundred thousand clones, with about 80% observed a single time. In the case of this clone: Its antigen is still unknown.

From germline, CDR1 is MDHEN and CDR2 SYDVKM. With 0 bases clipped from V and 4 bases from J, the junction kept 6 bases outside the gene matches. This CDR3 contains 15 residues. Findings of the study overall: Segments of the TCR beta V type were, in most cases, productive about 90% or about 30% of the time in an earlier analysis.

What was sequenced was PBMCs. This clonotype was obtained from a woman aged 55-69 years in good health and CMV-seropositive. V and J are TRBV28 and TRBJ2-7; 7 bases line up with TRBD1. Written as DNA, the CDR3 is TGTGCCAGCAGTTTATGGGCAGGGGGTGTGTACGAGCAGTACTTC. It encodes CASSLWAGGVYEQYF.